The 19 T cell receptor beta chains below all came from one sample that was sequenced in a study of control samples from healthy donors and cancer patients. The repertoire was sequenced with immunoSEQ multiplex PCR; TCRdb's copy has only in-frame clones and lacks some. The sample has about 160,000 clones, about 94% seen once. Sequencing input: blood. The source is a woman aged 40 to 50 in good health.

The CDR3 region is CSASRWEGHGVEQFF. In DNA form, the CDR3 reads TGCAGTGCTAGTCGGTGGGAGGGCCATGGTGTTGAGCAGTTCTTC. This rearrangement joins TRBV20-1 to TRBJ2-1; 7 nucleotides agree with TRBD2. The junction had 14 bases not matched to a gene; V was cut back by 3 bases and J by 9 bases. From germline, CDR1 is DFQATT and CDR2 SNEGSKA (reference sequence). The CDR3 spans 15 residues.

This chain connects TRBV4-2 to TRBJ2-5; 11 bases match TRBD2. V gave up 0 bases and J gave up 7 bases; unmatched junction bases: 10. This CDR3 has 17 amino acids. The germline V gene encodes CDR1 LGHNA and CDR2 YNFKEQ. The CDR3 here is CASSQDRGTSGRGTQYF. CDR3 DNA sequence: TGTGCCAGCAGCCAAGATAGAGGGACTAGCGGACGGGGGACCCAGTACTTC.

This clone was seen only a few times. CDR3 sequence: CASSLGTSGYYEQYF. CDR3 in DNA: TGTGCCAGCAGCTTAGGGACTAGCGGTTACTACGAGCAGTACTTC. J is TRBJ2-7 and V is TRBV7-8; 10 bases agree with TRBD2. The germline V gene has CDR1 SGHVS and CDR2 FQNEAQ. V was clipped by 1 base and J by 3 bases; unmatched bases: 3. The CDR3 runs to 15 residues.

The chain joins TRBV7-2 to TRBJ1-2; maybe TRBD1 (6 bases). The CDR3 has 18 residues. Trimming removed 1 base from V and 1 base from J, with 19 bases in between. Germline V gives CDR1 SGHTA, CDR2 FQGNSA. The DNA of the CDR3 is TGTGCCAGCAGCTTAGTACGGGGGCGCTTCCAAAGTAACTATGGCTACACCTTC. This translates into CASSLVRGRFQSNYGYTF.

CDR3 nucleotide sequence: TGTGCCAGCAGTTCCACGGGGGCCTACGAGCAGTACTTC. Translation: CASSSTGAYEQYF. V and J are TRBV11-1 and TRBJ2-7, with TRBD2 as a possible D gene (6 bases). The CDR3 is 13 residues long. CDR1 and CDR2 (germline): SGHAT, FQDESV (reference sequence). The germline V and J ends were trimmed by 6 bases and 2 bases, with 11 bases remaining between them. The full variable domain, completed using reference TRBV11-1 and TRBJ2-7, is EAEVAQSPRYKITEKSQAVAFWCDPISGHATLYWYRQILGQGPELLVQFQDESVVDDSQLPKDRFSAERLKGVDSTLKIQPAELGDSAMYLCASSSTGAYEQYFGPGTRLTVT.

The chain is built from TRBV19 and TRBJ1-5, with TRBD1 matching over 7 bases. This CDR3 comprises 16 residues. The trim removed 5 bases at V and 6 bases at J, leaving 13 bases unmatched. The germline V gene has CDR1 LNHDA and CDR2 SQIVND (reference sequence). In DNA form, the CDR3 reads TGTGCCAGTAGTCCTCACTCGACAGGGACCGGTCAGCCCCAGCATTTT. It encodes CASSPHSTGTGQPQHF. The full variable domain, completed using reference TRBV19 and TRBJ1-5, is DGGITQSPKYLFRKEGQNVTLSCEQNLNHDAMYWYRQDPGQGLRLIYYSQIVNDFQKGDIAEGYSVSREKKESFPLTVTSAQKNPTAFYLCASSPHSTGTGQPQHFGDGTRLSIL.

As to this clone: The junction departs from the called germline gene at one end, perhaps through a read error. V is TRBV5-1 and J is TRBJ2-1; TRBD1 or TRBD2 may be the D gene (5 bases each). There are 13 residues in the CDR3. Germline-derived CDR1 and CDR2 are SGHRS and YFSETQ. The CDR3 protein is CASSLGDYNEQFF. In DNA, the CDR3 is TGCGCCAGCAGTTTGGGGGACTACAATGAGCAGTTCTTC. Using reference TRBV5-1 and TRBJ2-1 for the parts outside the CDR3, the full variable domain is KAGVTQTPRYLIKTRGQQVTLSCSPISGHRSVSWYQQTPGQGLQFLFEYFSETQRNKGNFPGRFSGRQFSNSRSEMNVSTLELGDSALYLCASSLGDYNEQFFGPGTRLTVL.

The chain is built from TRBV7-9 and TRBJ2-3, with D perhaps being TRBD1 or TRBD2 (5 bases each). The CDR3 runs to 14 residues. V was cut by 4 bases and J by 3 bases, with 11 bases left in between. Germline CDR1 and CDR2: SEHNR and FQNEAQ (reference sequence). CDR3 region: CASSSMGVTDTQYF. The CDR3 DNA follows: TGTGCCAGCAGCTCAATGGGGGTGACAGATACGCAGTATTTT.

As concerns this clone: Within the sample, other DNA sequences also encode this same CDR3. The chain uses TRBV9 and TRBJ1-1; D is unresolved. Germline lookup yields CDR1 SGDLS and CDR2 YYNGEE. The CDR3 is made up of 12 amino acids. The V gene lost 0 bases and the J gene lost 3 bases, with 3 bases spanning the gap. CDR3 sequence (DNA): TGTGCCAGCAGCGTAGGTGACACTGAAGCTTTCTTT. It is translated as CASSVGDTEAFF. The whole variable domain, remainder taken from reference TRBV9 and TRBJ1-1, is DSGVTQTPKHLITATGQRVTLRCSPRSGDLSVYWYQQSLDQGLQFLIQYYNGEERAKGNILERFSAQQFPDLHSELNLSSLELGDSALYFCASSVGDTEAFFGQGTRLTVV.

V and J are TRBV7-2 and TRBJ2-5; TRBD2 aligns across 8 bases. Germline V gene data show CDR1 as SGHTA and CDR2 as FQGNSA. Trimming removed 6 bases from V and 5 bases from J; junction bases left unmatched: 8. This CDR3 has 14 amino acids. CDR3 nucleotides: TGTGCCAGCAGAATGGGACTAGTAGGCGAGACCCAGTACTTC. Encoded protein: CASRMGLVGETQYF.

This rearrangement joins TRBV2 to TRBJ2-1; 10 bases are shared with TRBD2. V gave up 8 bases and J gave up 1 base; unmatched junction bases: 2. The germline CDR1 and CDR2 sequences are SNHLY and FYNNEI. The CDR3 has 14 amino acids. The chain's CDR3 is CASGLAASYNEQFF. CDR3 coding DNA: TGTGCCAGCGGACTAGCGGCATCCTACAATGAGCAGTTCTTC. Supplemented by reference TRBV2 and TRBJ2-1, the full variable domain reads EPEVTQTPSHQVTQMGQEVILRCVPISNHLYFYWYRQILGQKVEFLVSFYNNEISEKSEIFDDQFSVERPDGSNFTLKIRSTKLEDSAMYFCASGLAASYNEQFFGPGTRLTVL.

The chain couples TRBV5-4 to TRBJ2-3; 9 bases are a match to TRBD2. The junction had 11 bases not matched to a gene; V was cut back by 0 bases and J by 6 bases. The germline V gene encodes CDR1 SGHNT and CDR2 YYREEE (reference sequence). The CDR3 length is 17 residues. CDR3 sequence (DNA): TGTGCCAGCAGCTTGGGAGGCGGCGGGAGGGCCTGGGATACGCAGTATTTT. Its protein is CASSLGGGGRAWDTQYF. The full variable domain, with the rest looked up from reference TRBV5-4 and TRBJ2-3, is ETGVTQSPTHLIKTRGQQVTLRCSSQSGHNTVSWYQQALGQGPQFIFQYYREEENGRGNFPPRFSGLQFPNYSSELNVNALELDDSALYLCASSLGGGGRAWDTQYFGPGTRLTVL.

The V call is TRBV7-9, the J call TRBJ1-2; 11 nucleotides line up with TRBD1. CDR1 is SEHNR and CDR2 is FQNEAQ in the germline V gene (reference sequence). CDR3 length equals 16 residues. The ends lost 5 bases at V and 3 bases at J; junction bases unmatched: 8. This chain's CDR3 is CASSLGQGAADYGYTF. CDR3 in DNA: TGTGCCAGCAGCCTCGGACAGGGGGCGGCGGACTATGGCTACACCTTC.

This chain uses TRBV6-5 with TRBJ1-4, with 7 bases identical to TRBD1. This CDR3 has 15 residues. Trimming cost V 6 bases and J 3 bases; bases outside gene matches: 7. Germline V gene sequence: CDR1 MNHEY, CDR2 SVGAGI. In DNA, the CDR3 is TGTGCCAGCAGCCAGAGACAGGGCGCTAATGAAAAACTGTTTTTT. It is translated as CASSQRQGANEKLFF.

This chain connects TRBV7-8 to TRBJ2-7; D possibly corresponds to TRBD1 (6 bases). V gave up 6 bases and J gave up 3 bases, with 18 bases separating them. The CDR3 has 15 residues. CDR1 is SGHVS, CDR2 FQNEAQ, per germline. CDR3 bases: TGTGCCAGCAGATCCAGGGACAAGAGGGTCTACGAGCAGTACTTC. It yields the protein CASRSRDKRVYEQYF. Together with reference TRBV7-8 and TRBJ2-7, the CDR3 gives the full variable domain: GAGVSQSPRYKVAKRGQDVALRCDPISGHVSLFWYQQALGQGPEFLTYFQNEAQLDKSGLPSDRFFAERPEGSVSTLKIQRTQQEDSAVYLCASRSRDKRVYEQYFGPGTRLTVT.

The J gene is TRBJ1-2, the V gene TRBV28, with unresolved D. The V end lost 7 bases, the J end lost 4 bases, and 25 bases lay between the germline ends. Per the germline V gene, CDR1 is MDHEN and CDR2 is SYDVKM. The length of the CDR3 is 17 residues. The DNA for the CDR3 is TGTGCCAGCATCCTCCAAGTGGGGAATGTTTTACTCTATGGCTACACCTTC. Residues: CASILQVGNVLLYGYTF.

The chain employs TRBV7-9 and TRBJ2-7; either TRBD1 or TRBD2 may supply D (5 bases each). Trimming stripped 5 bases from V and 1 base from J, with 12 bases between. CDR1 and CDR2 (germline): SEHNR, FQNEAQ (reference sequence). The CDR3 has 14 residues. CDR3 DNA sequence: TGTGCCAGCAGCGGCCGGGACCGATCCTACGAGCAGTACTTC. Encoded protein: CASSGRDRSYEQYF.

The gene calls are TRBV6-2 or TRBV6-3 and TRBJ2-3, with D possibly TRBD2 on 6 matching bases. This CDR3 has 19 amino acids. The ends were cut back, 5 bases at V and 3 bases at J, with 27 bases in the middle. The V gene's germline CDR1 is MNHEY and CDR2 SVGEGT. CDR3 in DNA: TGTGCCAGCAGTGACCCCCCGGAGACCTGGTCACGGGGGACAGATACGCAGTATTTT. It encodes CASSDPPETWSRGTDTQYF.

The V call is TRBV7-2, the J call TRBJ1-5, with a weak D call TRBD1 (5 bases). The ends were cut back, 3 bases at V and 11 bases at J, with 17 bases in the middle. Looked up from germline, CDR1 is SGHTA and CDR2 is FQGNSA. This CDR3 has 14 residues. CDR3 amino acids: CASSFPGTRTTQHF. The CDR3, as DNA: TGTGCCAGCAGCTTCCCGGGGACTCGGACGACCCAGCATTTT.